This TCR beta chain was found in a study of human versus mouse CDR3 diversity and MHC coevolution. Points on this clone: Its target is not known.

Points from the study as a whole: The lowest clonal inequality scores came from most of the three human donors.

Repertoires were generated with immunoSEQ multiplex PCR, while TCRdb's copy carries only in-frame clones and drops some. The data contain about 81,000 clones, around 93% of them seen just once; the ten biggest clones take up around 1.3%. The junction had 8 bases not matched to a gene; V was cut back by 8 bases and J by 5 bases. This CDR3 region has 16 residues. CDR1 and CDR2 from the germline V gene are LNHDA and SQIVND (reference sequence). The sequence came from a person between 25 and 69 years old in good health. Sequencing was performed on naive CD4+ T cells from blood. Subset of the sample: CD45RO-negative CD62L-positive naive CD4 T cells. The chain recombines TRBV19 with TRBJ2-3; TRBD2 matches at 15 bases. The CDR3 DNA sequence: TGTGCCAGTGCGTCGGGACTAGCGGGAGGAGGAGATACGCAGTATTTT. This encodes CASASGLAGGGDTQYF.